This entry concerns a single T cell receptor (beta chain). Its target is unknown. This specimen comes from a study of OX40 agonist ivuxolimab in advanced cancers. Profiling relied on immunoSEQ multiplex PCR, and the TCRdb table lists in-frame clones only, not all of them. Of fewer than 95,000 clones in the sample, 85% to 90% were seen once. The germline CDR1 and CDR2 sequences are MRHNA and SNTAGT. V gave up 10 bases and J gave up 8 bases; unmatched junction bases: 22. This CDR3 contains 19 residues. Autoimmune disease history or systemic immunosuppression barred patients. Baseline was the first blood sampling point, followed by cycle 4 day 1 and cycle 7 day 1. The study, taken as a whole, reports: On average, CD8+ T cells had more expanded clones than CD4+.

Source: CD4+ or CD8+ T cells sorted from blood, taken in a trial of the OX40 agonist ivuxolimab. This receptor was obtained from an adult with an advanced solid tumor such as melanoma, head and neck, liver or kidney cancer. V gene TRBV6-4 combines with J gene TRBJ2-1; 14 nucleotides line up with TRBD2. The CDR3 is CANRGGGTSGRFRADEQFF. CDR3 DNA: TGTGCCAACAGAGGGGGGGGGACTAGCGGGAGATTTAGGGCCGATGAGCAGTTCTTC.